What follows describes a single T cell receptor (beta chain). Since all of the isolated RNA was reverse transcribed, expressed TCRB transcripts were what got sequenced. Profiling relied on immunoSEQ multiplex PCR, and the TCRdb table lists in-frame clones only, not all of them. Of 310,000 or so clones in the sample, approximately 8.2% were seen once. This entry belongs to a study of beta chain features in type 1 diabetes. Deletions cut 4 bases from V and 6 bases from J, with 15 bases between. The germline CDR1 and CDR2 sequences are SGHVS and FQNEAQ. The CDR3 sequence is 15 residues long. This clonotype was sampled from a woman younger than 35 in good health. Sequencing input: central memory CD4+ T cells from blood. J is TRBJ1-4 and V is TRBV7-8; D unresolved. CDR3 bases: TGTGCCAGCAGCTCGACGGTTGGTTGGTATGAAAAACTGTTTTTT. This sequence encodes CASSSTVGWYEKLFF.